This T cell receptor beta chain comes out of a study of T cell repertoires in cytomegalovirus infection. Study-wide context: CMV infection together with matching HLA type was indicated by public TCR beta signatures.

TCRdb analysed the reads with MiXCR anew, one entry per CDR3 protein. The data show 250,000 to 300,000 distinct CDR3 sequences, 22% seen once. To note about this clonotype: Its specificity is not known.

V was cut by 6 bases and J by 0 bases, with 16 bases left in between. The germline V gene encodes CDR1 MNHEY and CDR2 SVGAGI. The CDR3 consists of 16 residues. The rearrangement uses TRBV6-5 and TRBJ2-3, with D tentatively TRBD2 (6 bases). Sequencing used cultured PBMCs, obtained from culture after CMV antigen stimulation. This receptor was taken from a human donor in good health (CMV status not recorded). Some clones in this sample may be carry-over from other donors' samples. The CDR3 loop reads CASSPTLAQSTDTQYF. The CDR3, as DNA: TGTGCCAGCAGCCCCACCCTAGCGCAAAGCACAGATACGCAGTATTTT.